One and the same sample provided the 12 T cell receptor beta chains below, sequenced in a study of technical replicates of blood from a few donors. Sequenced by immunoSEQ multiplex PCR; TCRdb stores in-frame clones only, minus some. Among some 60,000 clones listed, over 85% were seen once. What was sequenced was PBMCs. The receptors come from a human donor in good health. Some clones in this sample may be carry-over from other donors' samples.

The chain is built from TRBV7-3 and TRBJ2-3; TRBD1 matches at 8 bases. Unmatched junction bases numbered 8, after V lost 5 bases and J lost 4 bases. This CDR3 region has 15 residues. Germline V gene data show CDR1 as SGHTA and CDR2 as FQGTGA. The chain's CDR3 is CASSGGRGLADTQYF. The CDR3 coding sequence is TGTGCCAGCAGCGGTGGCAGGGGGCTGGCAGATACGCAGTATTTT.

This clone was counted once. The V call is TRBV4-2, the J call TRBJ2-7; D may be TRBD2 (5 bases). V was cut by 2 bases and J by 3 bases, with 14 bases left in between. The CDR3 runs to 15 residues. CDR1 is LGHNA, CDR2 YNFKEQ, per germline. DNA of the CDR3: TGTGCCAGCAGCCAACTCAAAGGACTCAGCTACGAGCAGTACTTC. Its protein is CASSQLKGLSYEQYF.

The chain recombines TRBV5-4 with TRBJ1-1; TRBD1 matches 10 bases. Germline lookup yields CDR1 SGHNT and CDR2 YYREEE (reference sequence). CDR3 size: 13 residues. V was clipped by 5 bases and J by 4 bases; unmatched bases: 2. CDR3: CASRGQGTTEAFF. The CDR3 nucleotides read TGTGCCAGCAGGGGACAGGGGACCACTGAAGCTTTCTTT. Full variable domain (outside the CDR3, taken from reference TRBV5-4 and TRBJ1-1): ETGVTQSPTHLIKTRGQQVTLRCSSQSGHNTVSWYQQALGQGPQFIFQYYREEENGRGNFPPRFSGLQFPNYSSELNVNALELDDSALYLCASRGQGTTEAFFGQGTRLTVV.

The CDR3 DNA is TGTGCCATCAGTGAGTCGACAGGGGAGGCCGGGGAGCTGTTTTTT. Translated: CAISESTGEAGELFF. The rearrangement uses TRBV10-3 and TRBJ2-2; TRBD1 agrees at 8 bases. Losses at the gene ends were 0 bases for V and 6 bases for J; bases not matched to a gene: 3. CDR1 ENHRY and CDR2 SYGVKD come from the germline V gene. This CDR3 has 15 residues.

This chain joins TRBV5-1 and TRBJ1-1, with TRBD1 matching 7 bases. Germline values: CDR1 SGHRS, CDR2 YFSETQ. Trimming removed 4 bases from V and 0 bases from J; junction bases left unmatched: 9. The CDR3 has 16 residues. CDR3 amino acids: CASSPQTGTMNTEAFF. The CDR3 region has the DNA TGCGCCAGCAGCCCCCAGACAGGGACCATGAACACTGAAGCTTTCTTT.

This rearrangement joins TRBV7-2 to TRBJ1-1, with 7 nucleotides matching TRBD1. Unmatched junction bases numbered 2, after V lost 2 bases and J lost 2 bases. This CDR3 region has 14 residues. Germline V gene data show CDR1 as SGHTA and CDR2 as FQGNSA. The CDR3: CASSLRQGNTEAFF. For the CDR3, the DNA is TGTGCCAGCAGCTTACGACAGGGAAACACTGAAGCTTTCTTT.

The rearrangement joins TRBV18 to TRBJ2-7; D gene uncertain. Trimming removed 2 bases at V and 5 bases at J, with 13 bases between. Germline V gene lookup returns CDR1 KGHSH and CDR2 LQKENI. The CDR3 is 14 amino acids. The CDR3 DNA reads TGTGCCAGCTCACCATGGGCACGGATCGACGAGCAGTACTTC. Its protein product is CASSPWARIDEQYF.

This rearrangement joins TRBV23-1 to TRBJ1-2; 8 bases line up with TRBD1. TRBV23-1 is an ORF, with its function uncertain. The CDR3 sequence is 14 residues long. J gave up 6 bases and V 6 bases, and 9 bases lay outside the gene matches. For the CDR3, the DNA is TGCGCCAGCAGCCCGTCCGGACAGGGTGATGGCTACACCTTC. Its translation: CASSPSGQGDGYTF.

V is TRBV6-1 and J is TRBJ2-1; no definite D call. This CDR3 has 16 amino acids. Trimming removed 4 bases at V and 4 bases at J, with 17 bases between. The germline V gene has CDR1 MNHNS and CDR2 SASEGT. This CDR3 is CASSVSLSPQYNEQFF. The CDR3 region has the DNA TGTGCCAGCAGTGTCTCATTGTCACCCCAGTACAATGAGCAGTTCTTC.

This rearrangement joins TRBV5-1 to TRBJ1-1; TRBD1 is a possible D gene (5 bases). CDR3 size: 17 residues. Looked up from germline, CDR1 is SGHRS and CDR2 is YFSETQ. V lost 0 bases and J lost 6, with 21 bases in between. The CDR3 region has the DNA TGCGCCAGCAGCTTGGTCCTTACTGGTGGGGCTCAGTCTGAAGCTTTCTTT. This encodes CASSLVLTGGAQSEAFF.

The gene calls are TRBV29-1 and TRBJ2-7; TRBD1 matches at 7 bases. Germline V gene sequence: CDR1 SQVTM, CDR2 ANQGSEA. V dropped 7 bases and J dropped 2; count of bases not matched to a gene: 8. The CDR3 is 13 amino acids. The CDR3 loop is CSARQGGPYEQYF. In nucleotides, the CDR3 is TGCAGCGCTCGACAAGGGGGCCCCTACGAGCAGTACTTC.

This CDR3 is CASTLNEGGRETQYF. CDR3 DNA sequence: TGTGCCAGCACCCTGAATGAGGGGGGGAGAGAGACCCAGTACTTC. This rearrangement joins TRBV5-6 to TRBJ2-5, with D tentatively TRBD2 (7 bases). The CDR3 has 15 residues. Trimming shortened V by 6 bases and J by 4 bases, and 19 bases separated the two germline ends. The germline CDR1 and CDR2 sequences are SGHDT and YYEEEE.